The clone carrying this TCR beta chain was seen once. This entry is derived from a study of OX40 agonist ivuxolimab in advanced cancers. The repertoire was sequenced with immunoSEQ multiplex PCR; TCRdb's copy has only in-frame clones and lacks some. The sample holds 74,000 or so clones; about 93% are singletons and the top ten take 0.25% to 0.35%. Trimming took 6 bases from V and 5 from J; bases not matched to a gene: 22. Germline assignment: CDR1 LGHNA and CDR2 YSLEER. This CDR3 is built from 19 residues. The starting material was CD4+ or CD8+ T cells sorted from blood, obtained in a trial of the OX40 agonist ivuxolimab. The chain is built from TRBV4-3 and TRBJ1-5; 7 bases match TRBD1. This receptor was taken from an adult with an advanced solid tumor such as melanoma, head and neck, liver or kidney cancer. CDR3 in amino acids: CASSHRIQGLSAGDQPQHF. CDR3 in DNA: TGCGCCAGCAGTCACCGGATACAGGGGCTAAGTGCGGGGGATCAGCCCCAGCATTTT.